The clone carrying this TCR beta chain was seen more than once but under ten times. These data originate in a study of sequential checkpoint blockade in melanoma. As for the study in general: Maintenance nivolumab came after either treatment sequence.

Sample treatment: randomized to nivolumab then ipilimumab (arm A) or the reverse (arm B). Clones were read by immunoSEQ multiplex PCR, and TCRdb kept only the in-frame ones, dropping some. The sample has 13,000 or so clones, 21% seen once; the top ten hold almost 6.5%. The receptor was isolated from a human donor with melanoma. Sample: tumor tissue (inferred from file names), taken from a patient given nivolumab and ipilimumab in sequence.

CDR3 in amino acids: CASSIGPYEQYF. The CDR3 DNA follows: TGTGCCAGTAGTATCGGTCCCTACGAGCAGTACTTC. The chain recombines TRBV19 with TRBJ2-7; D gene uncertain. Germline assignment: CDR1 LNHDA and CDR2 SQIVND (reference sequence). This CDR3 contains 12 residues. Trimming cost V 3 bases and J 2 bases, with 5 bases left between them.